This section outlines one T cell receptor beta chain sequence together with its context. In germline, CDR1 is SGHDN, CDR2 FVKESK. CDR3 length: 15 residues. V lost 4 bases, J lost 3 bases, and 15 bases lay in between. Naivety among CD8 cells was defined by CD45RO negativity and positive CCR7 selection, thereby excluding terminally differentiated effector memory CD45RA+ cells. The assay was run at deep level. The assay was immunoSEQ multiplex PCR, and TCRdb's table has in-frame clones only and misses some. The sample consists of some 2 million clones, approximately 94% of them appearing once. The data derive from a study of shared clonotypes between healthy human individuals.

The sequenced sample consisted of naive CD8+ T cells sorted from blood. The origin of this receptor is a man younger than 30 in good health. This chain uses TRBV14 with TRBJ1-2; D gene uncertain. Written as DNA, the CDR3 is TGTGCCAGCAGCCCCCCCGAGGCGGCCCACTATGGCTACACCTTC. Protein: CASSPPEAAHYGYTF.